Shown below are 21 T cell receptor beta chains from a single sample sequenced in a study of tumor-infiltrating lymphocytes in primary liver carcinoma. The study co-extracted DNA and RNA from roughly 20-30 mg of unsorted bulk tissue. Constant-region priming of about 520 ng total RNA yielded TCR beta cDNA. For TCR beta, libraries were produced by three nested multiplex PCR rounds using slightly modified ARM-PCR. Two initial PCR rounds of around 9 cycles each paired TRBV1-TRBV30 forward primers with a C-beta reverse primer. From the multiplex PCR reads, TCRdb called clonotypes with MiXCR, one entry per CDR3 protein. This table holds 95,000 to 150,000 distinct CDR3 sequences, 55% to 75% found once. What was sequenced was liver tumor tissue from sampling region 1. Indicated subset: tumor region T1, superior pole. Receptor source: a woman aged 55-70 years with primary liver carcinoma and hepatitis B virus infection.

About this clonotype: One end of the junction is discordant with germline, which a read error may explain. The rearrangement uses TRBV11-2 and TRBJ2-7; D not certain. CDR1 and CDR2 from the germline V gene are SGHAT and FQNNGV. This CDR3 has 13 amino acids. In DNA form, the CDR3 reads TGTACCAGCAGCGTCGCTGGGGCCTACGAGCAGTACTTC. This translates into CTSSVAGAYEQYF.

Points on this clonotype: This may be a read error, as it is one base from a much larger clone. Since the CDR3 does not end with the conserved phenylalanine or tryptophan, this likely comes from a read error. The CDR3 DNA is TGTGCCAGCAGCCGAGGGACGGGACGAGACTACACCCTC. Encoded protein: CASSRGTGRDYTL. The chain recombines TRBV6-5 with TRBJ1-2; perhaps TRBD1 as D (5 bases). CDR3 length equals 13 residues. Trimming stripped 6 bases from V and 10 bases from J, with 18 bases between. Germline values: CDR1 MNHEY, CDR2 SVGAGI.

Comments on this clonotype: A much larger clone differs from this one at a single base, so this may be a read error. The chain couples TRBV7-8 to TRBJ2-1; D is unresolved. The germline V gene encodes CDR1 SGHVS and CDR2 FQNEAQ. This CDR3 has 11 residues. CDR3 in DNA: TGTGCCAGCAGCTTAGAGCCAAAGCAGCTCTTC. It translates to CASSLEPKQLF.

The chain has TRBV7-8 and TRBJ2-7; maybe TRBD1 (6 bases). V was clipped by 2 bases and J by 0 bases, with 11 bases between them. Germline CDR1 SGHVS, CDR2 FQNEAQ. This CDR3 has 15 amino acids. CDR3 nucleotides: TGTGCCAGCAGCTTACAGGGGCATAGCTCCTACGAGCAGTACTTC. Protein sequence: CASSLQGHSSYEQYF.

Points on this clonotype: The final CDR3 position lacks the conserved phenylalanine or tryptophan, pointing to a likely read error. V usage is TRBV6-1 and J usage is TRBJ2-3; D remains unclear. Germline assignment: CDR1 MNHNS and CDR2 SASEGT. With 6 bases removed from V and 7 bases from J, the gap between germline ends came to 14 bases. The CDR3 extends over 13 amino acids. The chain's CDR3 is CASSYSAQNTQYY. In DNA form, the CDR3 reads TGTGCCAGCAGCTACAGTGCGCAGAATACGCAGTATTAT.

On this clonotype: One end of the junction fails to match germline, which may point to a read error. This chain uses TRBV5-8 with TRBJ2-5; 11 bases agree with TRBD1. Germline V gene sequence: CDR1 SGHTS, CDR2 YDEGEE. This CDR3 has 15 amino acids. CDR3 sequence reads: CASSFRTGGVGTQCF. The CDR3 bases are TGTGCCAGCAGCTTCCGGACAGGGGGCGTGGGGACCCAGTGCTTC.

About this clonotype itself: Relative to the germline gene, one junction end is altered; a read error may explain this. In DNA, the CDR3 is TGTGCCAGCTCAGGTCAGGGGACAGATACGCAGTGTTTT. Its protein product is CASSGQGTDTQCF. The chain is built from TRBV18 and TRBJ2-3, with 7 bases matching TRBD1. The CDR3 contains 13 residues. The germline V gene has CDR1 KGHSH and CDR2 LQKENI.

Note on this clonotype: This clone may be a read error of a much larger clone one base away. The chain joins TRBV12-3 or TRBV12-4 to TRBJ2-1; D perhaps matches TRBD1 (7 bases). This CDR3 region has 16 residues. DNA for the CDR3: TGTGCCAACAGTTTCAGGGGGGAGAGATTCGACAATGAGCAGTTCTTC. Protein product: CANSFRGERFDNEQFF.

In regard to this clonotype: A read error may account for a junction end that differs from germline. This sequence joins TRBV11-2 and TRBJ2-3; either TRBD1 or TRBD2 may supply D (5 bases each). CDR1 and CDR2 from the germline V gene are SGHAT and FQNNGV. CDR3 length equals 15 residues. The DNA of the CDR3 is TGCGCCACCTGTCTGGGGGAGTCCGGGGTAGATACGCGGTATTTT. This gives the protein CATCLGESGVDTRYF.

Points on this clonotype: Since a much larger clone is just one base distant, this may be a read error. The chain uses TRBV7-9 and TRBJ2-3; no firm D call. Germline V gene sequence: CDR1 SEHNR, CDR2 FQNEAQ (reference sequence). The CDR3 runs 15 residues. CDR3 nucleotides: TGTGACAGCAGCTTGGATGGGCGAAGCACAGATACGCAGTATTTT. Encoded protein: CDSSLDGRSTDTQYF.

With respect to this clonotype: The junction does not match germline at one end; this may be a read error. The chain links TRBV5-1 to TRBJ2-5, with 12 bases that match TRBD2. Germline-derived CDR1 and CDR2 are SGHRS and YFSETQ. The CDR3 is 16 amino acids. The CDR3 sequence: CTSSLLTSGSGKTQYF. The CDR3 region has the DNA TGCACCAGCAGCTTGTTGACTAGCGGGAGTGGGAAGACCCAGTACTTC. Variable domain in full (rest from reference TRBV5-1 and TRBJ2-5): KAGVTQTPRYLIKTRGQQVTLSCSPISGHRSVSWYQQTPGQGLQFLFEYFSETQRNKGNFPGRFSGRQFSNSRSEMNVSTLELGDSALYLCTSSLLTSGSGKTQYFGPGTRLLVL.

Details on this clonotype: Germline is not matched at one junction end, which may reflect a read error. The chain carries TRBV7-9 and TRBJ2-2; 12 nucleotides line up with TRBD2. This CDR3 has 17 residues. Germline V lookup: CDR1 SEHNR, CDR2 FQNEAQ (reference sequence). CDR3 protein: CASRRVTSGSTTRELFF. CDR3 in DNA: TGTGCCAGCAGGCGAGTGACTAGCGGGAGCACCACCAGGGAGCTGTTTTTT.

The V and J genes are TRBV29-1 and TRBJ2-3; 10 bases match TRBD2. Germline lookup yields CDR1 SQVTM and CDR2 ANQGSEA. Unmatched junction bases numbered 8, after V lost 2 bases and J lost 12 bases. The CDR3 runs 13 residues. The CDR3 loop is CSVEPLTSGIQYF. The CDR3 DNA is TGCAGCGTTGAACCGCTAACTAGCGGGATTCAGTATTTT.

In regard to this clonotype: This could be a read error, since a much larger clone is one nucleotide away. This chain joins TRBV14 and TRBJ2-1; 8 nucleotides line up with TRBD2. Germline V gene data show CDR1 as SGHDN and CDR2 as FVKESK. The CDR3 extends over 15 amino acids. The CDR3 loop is CVSSQIREGRNEQFF. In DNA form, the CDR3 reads TGTGTCAGCAGCCAAATCCGGGAGGGTCGGAATGAGCAGTTCTTC.

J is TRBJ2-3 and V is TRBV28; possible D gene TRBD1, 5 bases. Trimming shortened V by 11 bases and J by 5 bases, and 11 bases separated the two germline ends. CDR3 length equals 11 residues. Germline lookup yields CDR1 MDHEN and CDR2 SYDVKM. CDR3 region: CAAQRGDTQYF. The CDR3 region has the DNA TGTGCCGCCCAAAGGGGAGATACGCAGTATTTT.

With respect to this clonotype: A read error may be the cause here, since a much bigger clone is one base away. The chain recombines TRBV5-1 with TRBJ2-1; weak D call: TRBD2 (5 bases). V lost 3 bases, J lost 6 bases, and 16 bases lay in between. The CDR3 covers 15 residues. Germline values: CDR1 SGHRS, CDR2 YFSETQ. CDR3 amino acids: CASSSSSFICNEQFF. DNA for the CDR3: TGCGCCAGCAGCTCCTCTAGCTTTATTTGCAATGAGCAGTTCTTC. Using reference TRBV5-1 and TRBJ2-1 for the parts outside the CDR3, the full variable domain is KAGVTQTPRYLIKTRGQQVTLSCSPISGHRSVSWYQQTPGQGLQFLFEYFSETQRNKGNFPGRFSGRQFSNSRSEMNVSTLELGDSALYLCASSSSSFICNEQFFGPGTRLTVL.

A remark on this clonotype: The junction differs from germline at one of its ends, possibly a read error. The CDR3 reads CAISDRHAHQETQYF. The CDR3 DNA reads TGTGCCATCAGTGATCGGCATGCGCACCAAGAGACCCAGTACTTC. The chain has TRBV24-1 and TRBJ2-5; D ambiguous. The CDR3 is 15 residues long. Germline V gene lookup returns CDR1 KGHDR and CDR2 SFDVKD.

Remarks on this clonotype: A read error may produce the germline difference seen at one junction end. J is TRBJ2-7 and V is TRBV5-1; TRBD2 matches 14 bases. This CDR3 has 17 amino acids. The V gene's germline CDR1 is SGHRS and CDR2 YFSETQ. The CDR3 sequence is CASSGETSGGVVYEQYF. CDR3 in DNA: TGCGCCAGCAGCGGCGAGACTAGCGGGGGGGTAGTCTACGAGCAATACTTC.

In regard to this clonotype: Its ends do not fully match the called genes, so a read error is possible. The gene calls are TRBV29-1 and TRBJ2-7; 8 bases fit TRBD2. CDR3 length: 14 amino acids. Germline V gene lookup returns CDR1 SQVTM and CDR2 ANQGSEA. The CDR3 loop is CSVAPTSDRYGQYF. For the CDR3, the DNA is TGCAGTGTTGCTCCGACTAGCGACCGCTACGGGCAGTACTTC.

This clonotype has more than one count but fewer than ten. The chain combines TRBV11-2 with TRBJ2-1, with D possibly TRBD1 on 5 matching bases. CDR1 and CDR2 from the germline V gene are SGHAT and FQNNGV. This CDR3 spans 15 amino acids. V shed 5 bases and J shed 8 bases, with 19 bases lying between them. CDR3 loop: CASSPRGQRSYEQFF. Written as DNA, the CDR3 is TGTGCCAGCAGCCCCCGTGGACAACGATCCTATGAGCAGTTCTTC.

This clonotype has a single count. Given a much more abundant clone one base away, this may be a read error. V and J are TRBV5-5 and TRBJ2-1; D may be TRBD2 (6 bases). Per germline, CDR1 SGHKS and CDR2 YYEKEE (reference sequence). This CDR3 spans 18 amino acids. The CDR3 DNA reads TGTGCCAGCAGCCCGGAGGGCGGCAGGGCAAATTCCTACAATGAGCGGTTCTTC. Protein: CASSPEGGRANSYNERFF.